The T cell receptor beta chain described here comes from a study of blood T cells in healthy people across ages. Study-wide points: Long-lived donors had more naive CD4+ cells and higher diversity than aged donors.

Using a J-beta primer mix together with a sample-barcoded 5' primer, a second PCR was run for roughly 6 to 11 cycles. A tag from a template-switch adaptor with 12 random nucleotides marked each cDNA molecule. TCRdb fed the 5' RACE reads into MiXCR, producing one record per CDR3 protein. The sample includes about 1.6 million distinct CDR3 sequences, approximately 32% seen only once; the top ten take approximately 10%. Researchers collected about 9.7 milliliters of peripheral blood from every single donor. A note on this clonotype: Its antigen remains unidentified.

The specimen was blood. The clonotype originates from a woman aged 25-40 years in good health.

CDR3 loop: CATRTTPGRGYTF. DNA for the CDR3: TGTGCCACACGGACCACCCCCGGAAGAGGCTACACCTTC. The gene calls are TRBV2 and TRBJ1-2; D is uncertain. Trimming removed 10 bases at V and 8 bases at J, with 20 bases between. The length of the CDR3 is 13 residues. The germline V gene has CDR1 SNHLY and CDR2 FYNNEI.